Listed below are T cell receptor beta chains from one sample, sequenced in a study of CD8+ T cells in alopecia areata. Profiled with immunoSEQ multiplex PCR; TCRdb holds only in-frame clones, not every one. The sample includes 100,000 to 150,000 clones, roughly 58% of them seen just once. Sequences were derived from CD8+ T cells sorted from blood, sampled at week 4, from a patient treated with tofacitinib. These receptors all stem from a human donor with alopecia areata. Both conserved end residues are trimmed from each CDR3. Each record gives: V gene, J gene, clone size, CDR3 protein. Size tells how often a clone was seen (once, few, many) or the class of an expanded clone, and some rows leave it out.

TRBV4-1	TRBJ1-2	.	ASSQEGGYGYT
TRBV29-1	TRBJ1-2	few	SVEATDIYGYT
TRBV7-9	TRBJ2-5	.	ASTISHRDKSWTQY
TRBV7-9	TRBJ2-5	.	ASSGTAQETQY
TRBV7-9	TRBJ2-7	.	ASSPPGDYEQY
TRBV4-3	TRBJ1-2	.	ASSPSDSANYGYT
TRBV7-6	TRBJ2-1	few	ASSERGRGEQF
TRBV6-1	TRBJ2-1	.	ASSIYSYNEQF
TRBV2	TRBJ2-4	.	ASSEVYNIQY
TRBV29-1	TRBJ1-2	.	SVTQGRGGYT
TRBV27	TRBJ1-6	.	ATTMGNLNSPLH
TRBV9	TRBJ2-5	.	ASSATLVSWVETQY
TRBV29-1	TRBJ2-7	.	SAQISYEQY
TRBV29-1	TRBJ2-5	few	SVVPQGVEETQY
TRBV23-1	TRBJ1-2	.	ASSQSGPLGGYT
TRBV30	TRBJ2-5	.	AWSPNGGETQY
TRBV4-1	TRBJ1-6	.	ASRPTGDSPLH
TRBV27	TRBJ1-6	few	ASSHFSGGRSPLH
TRBV29-1	TRBJ2-5	.	SVEEWAQETQY
TRBV29-1	TRBJ2-7	.	SVEGDREYEQY
TRBV29-1	TRBJ2-3	.	SATSGAETDTQY
TRBV30	TRBJ2-5	.	AWSTLERETQY
TRBV18	TRBJ2-3	few	ASSPGASLTDTQY
TRBV4-1	TRBJ2-3	.	ASSQPAGGHTDTQY
TRBV27	TRBJ2-3	.	ASSIGVRTDTQY